This T cell receptor beta chain was observed in a study of shared clonotypes between healthy human individuals. The study ran the assay at deep level. Genomic DNA of every subset was divided equally among multiple immunoSEQ plates. TCRdb keeps only in-frame clones here, not all; method: immunoSEQ multiplex PCR. The sample records roughly 2,000,000 clones, just over 90% being singletons. The study, taken as a whole, reports: Large sequencing depth failed to make sorted-subset sequencing complete, rarefaction showed.

This CDR3 has 17 residues. The germline V gene has CDR1 SGDLS and CDR2 YYNGEE. V was clipped by 0 bases and J by 2 bases; unmatched bases: 8. A word on this clone: Its antigen is currently unknown.

Naive CD8 cells lacked CD45RO and underwent positive selection for CCR7, leaving out terminally differentiated effector memory CD45RA+ cells. The sequenced sample consisted of naive CD8+ T cells from PBMCs. The V and J genes are TRBV9 and TRBJ2-3, with 8 bases lining up with TRBD1. The TCR originated in a man aged 18 to 30 in good health. Some clones in this sample may be carry-over from other donors' samples. CDR3 loop: CASSVAGQGLITDTQYF. The CDR3 region has the DNA TGTGCCAGCAGCGTAGCCGGACAGGGTTTAATCACAGATACGCAGTATTTT.